A single sample gave rise to the 30 T cell receptor beta chains below, sequenced in a study of identical twins. TCRdb analysed the 5' RACE reads with MiXCR anew, one entry per CDR3 protein. In the table there are 600,000 to 800,000 distinct CDR3 sequences, about 20% of which are singletons. This sample also belongs to another study, concerning T cells expressing NK-cell markers.

Input material: PBMCs. These receptors originate from a woman younger than 30 in good health.

This sequence joins TRBV29-1 and TRBJ2-7, with D unresolved. The CDR3 covers 13 residues. CDR1 is SQVTM and CDR2 is ANQGSEA in the germline V gene. V lost 4 bases and J lost 2, with 12 bases in between. CDR3 coding DNA: TGCAGCGTTGCGGGTCAGGCTCCCTACGAGCAGTACTTC. The encoded protein is CSVAGQAPYEQYF.

The chain has TRBV7-2 and TRBJ2-1, with 7 bases that match TRBD2. The CDR3 sequence is 14 residues long. J gave up 9 bases and V 7 bases, and 12 bases lay outside the gene matches. Looked up from germline, CDR1 is SGHTA and CDR2 is FQGNSA. As DNA, the CDR3 is TGTGCCAGCACCGTGGTGTGGGGGGGAAGTGAGCAGTTCTTC. Translated, it gives CASTVVWGGSEQFF.

The rearrangement joins TRBV29-1 to TRBJ2-5, with a possible D match to TRBD1 (6 bases). Germline CDR1 is SQVTM and CDR2 is ANQGSEA. The CDR3 is 14 amino acids. Trimming pared 3 bases from V and 3 bases from J, leaving 14 bases between. The CDR3 region is CSVDSTQGKETQYF. The CDR3 nucleotides read TGCAGCGTTGATTCGACACAGGGTAAAGAGACCCAGTACTTC.

This clonotype was counted only a few times. The V and J genes are TRBV6-1 and TRBJ2-5; 12 bases map to TRBD2. This CDR3 has 15 residues. V shed 7 bases, J shed 7 bases, and the junction held 10 bases outside the gene matches. Germline values: CDR1 MNHNS, CDR2 SASEGT. The CDR3 here is CASTLGLAGGATQYF. Written as DNA, the CDR3 is TGTGCCAGCACCCTCGGGCTAGCGGGAGGGGCGACCCAGTACTTC.

This clonotype came up a few times. This rearrangement joins TRBV5-1 to TRBJ2-1; 9 bases map to TRBD2. Germline loops: CDR1 SGHRS, CDR2 YFSETQ. The CDR3 extends over 16 amino acids. Trimming cost V 3 bases and J 7 bases; bases outside gene matches: 11. CDR3 protein: CASSYPLASGVNEQFF. For the CDR3, the DNA is TGCGCCAGCAGCTACCCCCTGGCTAGCGGGGTAAATGAGCAGTTCTTC. Supplemented by reference TRBV5-1 and TRBJ2-1, the full variable domain reads KAGVTQTPRYLIKTRGQQVTLSCSPISGHRSVSWYQQTPGQGLQFLFEYFSETQRNKGNFPGRFSGRQFSNSRSEMNVSTLELGDSALYLCASSYPLASGVNEQFFGPGTRLTVL.

V and J are TRBV5-5 and TRBJ2-1; 8 bases fit TRBD2. The V gene end was trimmed by 3 bases and the J gene end by 6 bases; junction bases not matched to a gene: 11. CDR1 and CDR2 (germline): SGHKS, YYEKEE (reference sequence). The CDR3 length is 16 residues. As DNA, the CDR3 is TGTGCCAGCAGCTCGACTAGCGCCCTAAGGGGCAATGAGCAGTTCTTC. Protein product: CASSSTSALRGNEQFF.

This clonotype was detected only a few times. The chain has TRBV4-3 and TRBJ2-5; D is perhaps TRBD2 (6 bases). Germline assignment: CDR1 LGHNA and CDR2 YSLEER. This CDR3 has 15 amino acids. V was shortened by 0 bases and J by 1 base, with 9 bases between the two germline ends. CDR3 in DNA: TGCGCCAGCAGCCAAGAGGTACTAGCCCAAGAGACCCAGTACTTC. Translated: CASSQEVLAQETQYF.

This rearrangement joins TRBV20-1 to TRBJ2-5; tentatively, D is TRBD2 (7 bases). CDR3 size: 13 residues. V was trimmed by 3 bases and J by 5 bases, leaving 13 bases between them. Germline loops: CDR1 DFQATT, CDR2 SNEGSKA (reference sequence). CDR3 sequence reads: CSARGGAGETQYF. As DNA, the CDR3 is TGCAGTGCTAGGGGGGGGGCCGGGGAGACCCAGTACTTC.

This clonotype showed up just a few times. The chain uses TRBV27 and TRBJ1-1; TRBD1 matches 8 bases. Trimming cost V 6 bases and J 1 base; bases outside gene matches: 4. Germline values: CDR1 MNHEY, CDR2 SMNVEV (reference sequence). The CDR3 sequence is 14 residues long. The CDR3 nucleotides read TGTGCCAGCAGGCCACAGGGGGAGAACACTGAAGCTTTCTTT. It is translated as CASRPQGENTEAFF.

The sample holds a few counts of this clonotype. This rearrangement joins TRBV10-2 to TRBJ2-5; 9 nucleotides match TRBD2. In germline, CDR1 is WSHSY, CDR2 SAAADI. The CDR3 totals 14 residues. Unmatched junction bases numbered 6, after V lost 6 bases and J lost 4 bases. CDR3 sequence (DNA): TGCGCCAGCAGGGAGCGGGGGGTGGGAGAGACCCAGTACTTC. Translating gives CASRERGVGETQYF.

This chain connects TRBV6-1 to TRBJ2-7, with D unclear. Between the trimmed V and J ends, which lost 5 bases and 2 bases, there was a span of 13 bases. The CDR3 contains 14 residues. CDR1 is MNHNS and CDR2 is SASEGT in the germline V gene. CDR3 DNA sequence: TGTGCCAGCAGTCGTGCGACAAAGGCCTACGAGCAGTACTTC. It specifies CASSRATKAYEQYF.

This rearrangement joins TRBV20-1 to TRBJ2-7, with 10 bases matching TRBD2. The V and J ends lost 6 bases and 4 bases, in that order; junction bases with no gene match: 9. CDR3 size: 14 residues. In germline, CDR1 is DFQATT, CDR2 SNEGSKA (reference sequence). The CDR3 sequence is CSALGLAAGYEQYF. The CDR3 DNA sequence: TGCAGTGCCCTTGGACTAGCGGCAGGATACGAGCAGTACTTC.

This clonotype was picked up a small number of times. This chain connects TRBV7-2 to TRBJ2-7; 9 bases match TRBD2. Germline CDR1 reads SGHTA; CDR2 reads FQGNSA. The trim removed 3 bases at V and 4 bases at J, leaving 7 bases unmatched. The CDR3 is made up of 15 amino acids. CDR3 sequence reads: CASSLEAGGPYEQYF. The CDR3 nucleotides read TGTGCCAGCAGCTTGGAGGCGGGAGGGCCTTACGAGCAGTACTTC.

This clonotype was observed a handful of times. The rearrangement joins TRBV29-1 to TRBJ2-5; 7 bases are shared with TRBD2. The V and J ends lost 6 bases and 5 bases, in that order; junction bases with no gene match: 6. The germline gives CDR1 SQVTM, CDR2 ANQGSEA. The CDR3 spans 12 residues. CDR3 region: CSVTSTGETQYF. CDR3 DNA sequence: TGCAGCGTGACTAGCACGGGGGAGACCCAGTACTTC.

The chain combines TRBV20-1 with TRBJ2-1; 7 nucleotides align to TRBD2. The V gene end was trimmed by 4 bases and the J gene end by 8 bases; junction bases not matched to a gene: 11. This CDR3 is built from 14 residues. The germline V gene encodes CDR1 DFQATT and CDR2 SNEGSKA (reference sequence). The CDR3 loop reads CSATQNAAGDEQFF. The DNA of the CDR3 is TGCAGTGCTACCCAAAATGCGGCGGGAGATGAGCAGTTCTTC.

About this clonotype: A junction end diverges from the germline sequence, so it may reflect a read error. The chain links TRBV2 to TRBJ2-5, with D possibly TRBD2 on 7 matching bases. Germline CDR1 reads SNHLY; CDR2 reads FYNNEI. This CDR3 spans 11 amino acids. CDR3 residues: CASTRGGGLDF. The CDR3 region has the DNA TGTGCCAGCACCCGAGGGGGGGGCCTTGACTTC.

V gene TRBV12-5 combines with J gene TRBJ1-1; D is uncertain. Germline CDR1 is LGHNT and CDR2 is FRNRAP. The CDR3 consists of 16 residues. V was pared by 0 bases and J by 0 bases, with 11 bases between. CDR3 loop: CASGLVRRALNTEAFF. For the CDR3, the DNA is TGTGCTAGTGGTTTGGTACGAAGGGCTTTGAACACTGAAGCTTTCTTT.

The V call is TRBV7-6, the J call TRBJ2-3; D possibly matches TRBD1 or TRBD2 (5 bases each). Germline assignment: CDR1 SGHVS and CDR2 FNYEAQ. V dropped 4 bases and J dropped 4 bases, with 21 bases sitting between them. The CDR3 runs to 17 residues. CDR3 DNA: TGTGCCAGCAGCTCTACTCTCAGAGGGACCAGCCCAGATACGCAGTATTTT. Protein sequence: CASSSTLRGTSPDTQYF.

This clonotype came up a few times. CDR3: CASSDGGTSGYEQYF. CDR3 sequence (DNA): TGCGCCAGCAGTGATGGTGGGACTAGCGGTTACGAGCAGTACTTC. This chain links TRBV10-1 with TRBJ2-7, with 11 bases aligning to TRBD2. The V gene end was trimmed by 3 bases and the J gene end by 4 bases; junction bases not matched to a gene: 5. Germline V gene lookup returns CDR1 WNHNN and CDR2 SYGVQD (reference sequence). The CDR3 has 15 residues.

The chain combines TRBV6-5 with TRBJ2-1; D is possibly TRBD2 (7 bases). Germline assignment: CDR1 MNHEY and CDR2 SVGAGI. Trimming left V 0 bases short and J 7 bases short, with 16 bases between. The CDR3 runs 16 residues. The CDR3 bases are TGTGCCAGCAGTTACTCTTTCGGGGGGCAAGGTAATGAGCAGTTCTTC. This encodes CASSYSFGGQGNEQFF.

This clonotype was counted many times. V is TRBV7-8 and J is TRBJ2-3, with D unresolved. Deletions cut 5 bases from V and 2 bases from J, with 11 bases between. The CDR3 has 14 amino acids. CDR1 is SGHVS, CDR2 FQNEAQ, per germline. CDR3 residues: CASSTQMATDTQYF. The DNA for the CDR3 is TGTGCCAGCAGCACTCAAATGGCCACAGATACGCAGTATTTT.

This clonotype was seen more than once but under ten times. The chain employs TRBV7-9 and TRBJ1-6; D might be TRBD1 (5 bases). The CDR3 length is 15 residues. CDR1 and CDR2 (germline): SEHNR, FQNEAQ (reference sequence). Between the trimmed V and J ends, which lost 5 bases and 10 bases, there was a span of 18 bases. CDR3 nucleotide sequence: TGTGCCAGCAGCCCTAGGGACCGCCGAGGGTCACCCCTCCACTTT. Protein product: CASSPRDRRGSPLHF.

The V gene is TRBV12-3 or TRBV12-4, the J gene TRBJ1-5; 7 bases line up with TRBD1. This CDR3 contains 12 residues. V lost 6 bases, J lost 6 bases, and 2 bases stayed unmatched. The CDR3 nucleotides are TGTGCCAGCAGGACAGGGTTTCAGCCCCAGCATTTT. It is translated as CASRTGFQPQHF.

This sequence joins TRBV4-2 and TRBJ2-7; 7 positions match TRBD1. The trim removed 3 bases at V and 7 bases at J, leaving 9 bases unmatched. The germline V gene has CDR1 LGHNA and CDR2 YNFKEQ. The CDR3 has 14 residues. CDR3: CASSHTDREREQYF. DNA of the CDR3: TGTGCCAGCAGCCACACCGACAGGGAGAGAGAGCAGTACTTC.

The rearrangement links TRBV29-1 to TRBJ2-7, with TRBD1 identical over 7 bases. Per the germline V gene, CDR1 is SQVTM and CDR2 is ANQGSEA. V lost 7 bases, J lost 7 bases, and 13 bases stayed unmatched. The CDR3 is 13 amino acids. The CDR3 region is CSARDSPLMEQYF. The CDR3 DNA sequence: TGCAGCGCCCGGGACAGCCCTTTGATGGAGCAGTACTTC.

This clonotype was seen only a few times. The chain carries TRBV6-1 and TRBJ2-1; TRBD2 agrees at 12 bases. J was trimmed by 7 bases and V by 5 bases; bases with no gene match: 6. Germline lookup yields CDR1 MNHNS and CDR2 SASEGT. The CDR3 extends over 15 amino acids. As DNA, the CDR3 is TGTGCCAGCAGTCAGACTAGCGGGAGTGGTAATGAGCAGTTCTTC. Its protein is CASSQTSGSGNEQFF.

V usage is TRBV20-1 and J usage is TRBJ2-3, with 8 nucleotides matching TRBD2. V was pared by 3 bases and J by 5 bases, with 10 bases of the junction left unmatched. CDR3 length: 15 amino acids. Germline V gene lookup returns CDR1 DFQATT and CDR2 SNEGSKA (reference sequence). CDR3 nucleotide sequence: TGCAGTGCTAGGGCCCCGGGGGGGCCGGGAGATACGCAGTATTTT. Its translation is CSARAPGGPGDTQYF.

This clonotype was seen ten or more times. The chain is built from TRBV20-1 and TRBJ1-5; tentatively, D is TRBD1 (5 bases). This CDR3 spans 14 amino acids. Looked up from germline, CDR1 is DFQATT and CDR2 is SNEGSKA (reference sequence). V lost 0 bases and J 7 bases, leaving 13 bases between the germline ends. CDR3 coding DNA: TGCAGTGCTAGAGATGGCAGGGAGGCCCAGCCCCAGCATTTT. It translates to CSARDGREAQPQHF.

The gene calls are TRBV24-1 and TRBJ2-1; D is possibly TRBD2 (7 bases). Per germline, CDR1 KGHDR and CDR2 SFDVKD. The germline V and J ends were trimmed by 5 bases and 4 bases, with 14 bases remaining between them. This CDR3 has 15 residues. The CDR3 DNA sequence: TGTGCCACCAGTGCTGCGGGGGCCCTTTACAATGAGCAGTTCTTC. This encodes CATSAAGALYNEQFF.

This clonotype was seen ten or more times. The chain is built from TRBV20-1 and TRBJ2-1, with 7 bases identical to TRBD2. CDR3 length: 11 amino acids. CDR1 and CDR2 from the germline V gene are DFQATT and SNEGSKA (reference sequence). J was trimmed by 7 bases and V by 3 bases; bases with no gene match: 0. CDR3 amino acids: CSASGRNEQFF. DNA for the CDR3: TGCAGTGCTAGCGGGAGGAATGAGCAGTTCTTC.